A single sample gave rise to the 19 T cell receptor beta chains below, sequenced in a study of blood T cell repertoires in COVID-19. The protocol was immunoSEQ multiplex PCR, while the TCRdb copy is restricted to in-frame clones and leaves out a portion. The sample shows about 59,000 clones, over 75% of them seen only once. Sequencing used peripheral blood. These receptor sequences come from an elderly man with acute or convalescent COVID-19.

The chain combines TRBV4-2 with TRBJ1-2; 10 bases agree with TRBD1. V lost 5 bases and J lost 0; bases outside the gene matches: 9. Germline assignment: CDR1 LGHNA and CDR2 YNFKEQ. CDR3 size: 17 residues. For the CDR3, the DNA is TGTGCCAGCAGCTCAAATCCCGGGACAGGGGCTAACTATGGCTACACCTTC. Translating gives CASSSNPGTGANYGYTF.

In DNA form, the CDR3 reads TGTGCCAGCAGCGCGGGACAGGGGGCGCGCAATGAGCAGTTCTTC. Protein product: CASSAGQGARNEQFF. The V call is TRBV11-2, the J call TRBJ2-1; 12 bases are shared with TRBD1. There are 15 residues in the CDR3. V shed 5 bases, J shed 6 bases, and the junction held 5 bases outside the gene matches. From germline, CDR1 is SGHAT and CDR2 FQNNGV.

The genes are TRBV6-5 and TRBJ2-2, with TRBD1 as a possible D gene (5 bases). The CDR3 is 13 amino acids. V was pared by 4 bases and J by 6 bases, with 9 bases between. The V gene's germline CDR1 is MNHEY and CDR2 SVGAGI. CDR3 nucleotide sequence: TGTGCCAGCAGTTTCCAGGGATCCGGGGAGCTGTTTTTT. Its protein is CASSFQGSGELFF.

The rearrangement joins TRBV7-3 to TRBJ2-1; D is undetermined. Germline V lookup: CDR1 SGHTA, CDR2 FQGTGA. This CDR3 spans 15 amino acids. Trimming cost V 5 bases and J 2 bases, with 13 bases left between them. CDR3 sequence reads: CASSPDYSPYNEQFF. The CDR3 region has the DNA TGTGCCAGCAGCCCCGATTATAGCCCCTACAATGAGCAGTTCTTC.

The chain links TRBV11-2 to TRBJ2-7; 7 bases are a match to TRBD1. Germline assignment: CDR1 SGHAT and CDR2 FQNNGV. This CDR3 region has 13 residues. The junction had 4 bases not matched to a gene; V was cut back by 5 bases and J by 3 bases. The CDR3 is CASSVTGFYEQYF. The CDR3 coding sequence is TGTGCCAGCAGCGTGACAGGGTTCTACGAGCAGTACTTC.

This CDR3 is CASSLAPGQNTEAFF. The CDR3 nucleotides read TGTGCCAGCAGCTTGGCACCCGGACAGAACACTGAAGCTTTCTTT. The chain uses TRBV5-5 and TRBJ1-1; D may be TRBD1 (5 bases). The germline V gene encodes CDR1 SGHKS and CDR2 YYEKEE (reference sequence). V shed 0 bases and J shed 1 base, with 10 bases lying between them. The CDR3 sequence is 15 residues long. The whole variable domain, filled in from reference TRBV5-5 and TRBJ1-1, reads DAGVTQSPTHLIKTRGQQVTLRCSPISGHKSVSWYQQVLGQGPQFIFQYYEKEERGRGNFPDRFSARQFPNYSSELNVNALLLGDSALYLCASSLAPGQNTEAFFGQGTRLTVV.

The chain recombines TRBV7-2 with TRBJ2-3, with D possibly TRBD2 on 6 matching bases. Trimming took 6 bases from V and 2 from J, leaving 18 bases between them. The CDR3 totals 16 residues. Germline V CDR1 and CDR2: SGHTA, FQGNSA. The CDR3 protein is CASRSPGLPNTDTQYF. Written as DNA, the CDR3 is TGTGCCAGCAGGTCACCGGGACTCCCGAACACAGATACGCAGTATTTT.

The J gene is TRBJ2-7, the V gene TRBV24-1, with 16 bases fitting TRBD2. There are 15 residues in the CDR3. Per the germline V gene, CDR1 is KGHDR and CDR2 is SFDVKD. V lost 9 bases and J lost 5; bases outside the gene matches: 6. CDR3 in amino acids: CATGGTSGGADEQYF. CDR3 in DNA: TGTGCCACCGGAGGGACTAGCGGGGGGGCCGACGAGCAGTACTTC.

This rearrangement joins TRBV2 to TRBJ1-2; perhaps TRBD1 as D (6 bases). The CDR3 has 14 residues. Germline V CDR1 and CDR2: SNHLY, FYNNEI. V shed 7 bases and J shed 3 bases, with 15 bases lying between them. The CDR3 is CASTPGGAYYGYTF. The CDR3 DNA sequence: TGTGCCAGCACTCCGGGGGGGGCCTACTATGGCTACACCTTC.

The chain joins TRBV5-1 to TRBJ2-5, with 8 nucleotides matching TRBD1. Germline V gene lookup returns CDR1 SGHRS and CDR2 YFSETQ. The CDR3 runs 16 residues. The V gene end was trimmed by 2 bases and the J gene end by 2 bases; junction bases not matched to a gene: 8. The CDR3 protein is CASSLSGGGRQETQYF. Written as DNA, the CDR3 is TGCGCCAGCAGCTTATCAGGGGGCGGACGACAAGAGACCCAGTACTTC.

This sequence joins TRBV19 and TRBJ2-5, with 11 positions matching TRBD2. This CDR3 is 15 amino acids long. Germline lookup yields CDR1 LNHDA and CDR2 SQIVND (reference sequence). The V and J ends lost 5 bases and 3 bases, in that order; junction bases with no gene match: 5. Here the CDR3 reads CASSPSSGGKETQYF. CDR3 nucleotide sequence: TGTGCCAGTAGTCCTTCTAGCGGGGGGAAAGAGACCCAGTACTTC.

The rearrangement joins TRBV7-2 to TRBJ1-1; the D gene is possibly TRBD1 (6 bases). The V end was cut by 4 bases, the J end by 1 base, with 22 bases between. The CDR3 runs to 18 residues. Germline CDR1 reads SGHTA; CDR2 reads FQGNSA. The CDR3: CASSSLLPSQGRNTEAFF. CDR3 sequence (DNA): TGTGCCAGCAGCTCCCTGCTCCCCTCACAGGGACGGAACACTGAAGCTTTCTTT.

V and J are TRBV28 and TRBJ2-7, with 10 bases that match TRBD1. The germline gives CDR1 MDHEN, CDR2 SYDVKM. The CDR3 is 14 amino acids. Trimming cost V 7 bases and J 2 bases; bases outside gene matches: 5. The CDR3 sequence: CASTNGQGAYEQYF. The CDR3 nucleotides are TGTGCCAGCACCAACGGACAGGGGGCCTACGAGCAGTACTTC.

The gene calls are TRBV19 and TRBJ1-4; D call uncertain. Germline assignment: CDR1 LNHDA and CDR2 SQIVND (reference sequence). The CDR3 loop spans 13 amino acids. V lost 8 bases and J 6 bases, leaving 13 bases between the germline ends. CDR3 amino acids: CASGRVGDEKLFF. The DNA for the CDR3 is TGTGCCAGTGGACGGGTCGGGGATGAAAAACTGTTTTTT.

V and J are TRBV7-9 and TRBJ1-2; unclear D gene. V shed 0 bases and J shed 0 bases, with 14 bases lying between them. Germline CDR1 reads SEHNR; CDR2 reads FQNEAQ (reference sequence). The CDR3 extends over 17 amino acids. The CDR3 here is CASSLARGQAANYGYTF. The CDR3 DNA reads TGTGCCAGCAGCTTAGCGCGGGGTCAGGCCGCTAACTATGGCTACACCTTC.

The chain joins TRBV24-1 to TRBJ2-1; TRBD2 aligns across 9 bases. The length of the CDR3 is 13 residues. Germline CDR1 is KGHDR and CDR2 is SFDVKD. V shed 3 bases and J 12 bases; nucleotides not matched to a gene: 5. DNA for the CDR3: TGTGCCACCAGTGATCCCGGGACTAGCCGGCAGTTCTTC. Encoded protein: CATSDPGTSRQFF.

This chain connects TRBV19 to TRBJ2-1; D gene unclear. This CDR3 comprises 14 residues. Germline assignment: CDR1 LNHDA and CDR2 SQIVND (reference sequence). V shed 3 bases and J shed 5 bases, with 11 bases lying between them. CDR3 coding DNA: TGTGCCAGTAGTATCTCAGGCACCAACAATGAGCAGTTCTTC. Its translation: CASSISGTNNEQFF.

The chain couples TRBV3-1 (or the pseudogene TRBV3-2) to TRBJ1-3, with D perhaps matching TRBD1 (5 bases). The CDR3 is 15 amino acids. V lost 4 bases and J lost 4, with 14 bases in between. Per the germline V gene, CDR1 is LGHDT and CDR2 is YNNKEL (reference sequence). CDR3 coding DNA: TGTGCCAGCAGCCTAAGGGTACAGGACGGAAACACCATATATTTT. Amino acids: CASSLRVQDGNTIYF.

The rearrangement links TRBV6-6 to TRBJ2-7; D gene uncertain. V was cut by 10 bases and J by 3 bases, with 13 bases left in between. The CDR3 sequence is 12 residues long. The germline gives CDR1 MNHNY, CDR2 SVGAGI (reference sequence). The CDR3, as DNA: TGTGCCACCTCGAGTAACTACTACGAGCAGTACTTC. This translates into CATSSNYYEQYF.